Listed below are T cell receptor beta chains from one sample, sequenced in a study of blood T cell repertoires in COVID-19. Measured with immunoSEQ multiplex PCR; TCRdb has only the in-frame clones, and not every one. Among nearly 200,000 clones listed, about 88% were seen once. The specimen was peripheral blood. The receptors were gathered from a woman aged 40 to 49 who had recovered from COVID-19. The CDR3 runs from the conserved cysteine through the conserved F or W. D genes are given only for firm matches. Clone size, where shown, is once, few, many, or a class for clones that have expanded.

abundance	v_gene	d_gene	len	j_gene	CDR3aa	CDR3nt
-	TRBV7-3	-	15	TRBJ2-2	CASSQGPLDTGELFF	TGTGCCAGCAGCCAGGGTCCCCTGGACACCGGGGAGCTGTTTTTT
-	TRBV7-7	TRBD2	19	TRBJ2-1	CASSFYPATSGRSYNEQFF	TGTGCCAGCAGCTTTTATCCTGCGACTAGCGGGAGGAGTTACAATGAGCAGTTCTTC
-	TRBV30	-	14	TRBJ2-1	CAWSVGGLKNEQFF	TGTGCCTGGAGTGTAGGCGGGCTTAAGAATGAGCAGTTCTTC
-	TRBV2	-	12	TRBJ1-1	CASIPGFTEAFF	TGTGCCAGCATTCCGGGGTTCACTGAAGCTTTCTTT
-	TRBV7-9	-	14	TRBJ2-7	CASSSSRELDEQYF	TGTGCCAGCAGCTCCTCTAGGGAGTTGGACGAGCAGTACTTC
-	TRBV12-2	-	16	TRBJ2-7	CASRLFASGTNYEQYF	-
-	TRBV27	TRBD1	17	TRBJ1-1	CASSSLRDWTGVTEAFF	TGTGCCAGCAGTTCACTCCGGGATTGGACAGGGGTCACTGAAGCTTTCTTT
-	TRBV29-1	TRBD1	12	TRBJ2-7	CSVSGGSYEQYF	TGCAGCGTTTCAGGGGGCTCCTACGAGCAGTACTTC
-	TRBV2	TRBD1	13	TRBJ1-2	CASVTGWVYGYTF	TGTGCCAGTGTGACAGGGTGGGTCTATGGCTACACCTTC
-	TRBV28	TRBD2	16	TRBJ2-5	CASSTWTSGNQETQYF	TGTGCCAGCAGCACTTGGACTAGCGGGAACCAAGAGACCCAGTACTTC
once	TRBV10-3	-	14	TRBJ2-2	CAIAQGGITGELFF	TGTGCCATCGCACAGGGAGGGATCACCGGGGAGCTGTTTTTT
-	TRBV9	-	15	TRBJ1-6	CASSEGGSYNSPLHF	TGTGCCAGCAGCGAAGGGGGTTCCTATAATTCACCCCTCCACTTT
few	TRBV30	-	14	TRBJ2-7	CAWSGGREPYEQYF	TGTGCCTGGAGTGGGGGGCGGGAGCCCTACGAGCAGTACTTC
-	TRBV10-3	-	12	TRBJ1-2	CAIRKDSFGYTF	TGTGCCATCAGAAAGGACAGTTTTGGCTACACCTTC
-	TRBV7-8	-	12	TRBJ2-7	CASSFVTYEQYF	TGTGCCAGCAGCTTCGTAACCTACGAGCAGTACTTC
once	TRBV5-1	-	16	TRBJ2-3	CASSLGSSLSTDTQYF	TGCGCCAGCAGCTTGGGGTCGAGCCTCAGCACAGATACGCAGTATTTT
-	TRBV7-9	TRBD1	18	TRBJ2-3	CASSFRRDRGPSTDTQYF	TGTGCCAGCAGCTTCCGACGGGACAGGGGACCAAGCACAGATACGCAGTATTTT
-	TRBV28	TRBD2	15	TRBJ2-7	CASSPQGLASYEQYF	TGTGCCAGCAGTCCCCAGGGACTAGCTTCCTACGAGCAGTACTTC
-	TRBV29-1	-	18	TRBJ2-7	CSVESLDGSEVFRYEQYF	TGCAGCGTTGAATCACTAGACGGATCCGAGGTCTTTCGCTACGAGCAGTACTTC
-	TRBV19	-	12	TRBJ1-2	CASTTGNYGYTF	TGTGCCAGCACTACAGGAAACTATGGCTACACCTTC
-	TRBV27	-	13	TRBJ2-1	CASSPGQYNEQFF	TGTGCCAGCAGTCCAGGACAGTACAATGAGCAGTTCTTC
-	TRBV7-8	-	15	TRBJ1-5	CASSLALQDNQPQHF	TGTGCCAGCAGCTTAGCGCTCCAGGACAATCAGCCCCAGCATTTT
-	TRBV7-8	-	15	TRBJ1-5	CASSLGRMVNQPQHF	TGTGCCAGCAGCTTAGGCAGGATGGTGAATCAGCCCCAGCATTTT
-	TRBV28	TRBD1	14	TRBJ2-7	CASNLLGQNYEQYF	TGTGCCAGCAATTTATTGGGACAGAACTACGAGCAGTACTTC
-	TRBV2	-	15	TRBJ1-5	CASSDAEVLNQPQHF	TGTGCCAGCAGTGACGCAGAGGTCCTGAATCAGCCCCAGCATTTT
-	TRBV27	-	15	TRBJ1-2	CASSYSGAPAGPYTF	TGTGCCAGCAGTTATTCTGGGGCGCCAGCTGGGCCCTACACCTTC
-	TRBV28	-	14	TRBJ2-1	CASRAPDSYNEQFF	TGTGCCAGCAGGGCACCCGACTCCTACAATGAGCAGTTCTTC
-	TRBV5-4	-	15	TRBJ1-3	CASSLGGDWSNTIYF	TGTGCCAGCAGCTTGGGCGGGGACTGGAGCAACACCATATATTTT
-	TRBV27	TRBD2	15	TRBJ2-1	CASSLGTSGYNEQFF	TGTGCCAGCAGTCTCGGGACTAGCGGCTACAATGAGCAGTTCTTC
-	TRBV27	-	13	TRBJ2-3	CASSLGRGDTQYF	TGTGCCAGCAGTTTGGGTCGGGGAGATACGCAGTATTTT
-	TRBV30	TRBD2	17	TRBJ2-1	CAWSAGASGKLYNEQFF	TGTGCCTGGAGTGCAGGGGCTAGCGGGAAACTTTACAATGAGCAGTTCTTC
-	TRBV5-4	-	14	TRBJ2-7	CASSLDRHAYEQYF	TGTGCCAGCAGCTTGGATAGACATGCCTACGAGCAGTACTTC
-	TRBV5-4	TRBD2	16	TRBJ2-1	CASSLAGGGTYNEQFF	TGTGCCAGCAGCTTGGCGGGGGGGGGCACCTACAATGAGCAGTTCTTC
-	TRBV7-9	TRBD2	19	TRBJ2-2	CASSFSGTSGTPRGGELFF	TGTGCCAGCAGCTTTTCCGGGACTAGCGGGACTCCTCGGGGCGGGGAGCTGTTTTTT
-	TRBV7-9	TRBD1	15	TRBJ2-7	CASSSERQGPYEQYF	TGTGCCAGCAGCTCGGAAAGACAGGGACCCTACGAGCAGTACTTC
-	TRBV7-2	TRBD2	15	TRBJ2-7	CASSRGGVGVGEQYF	TGTGCCAGCAGCCGGGGGGGGGTGGGGGTCGGCGAGCAGTACTTC